The present entry profiles one T cell receptor (beta chain) with its context. Its recognized antigen is unknown. No per-base quality is available; no much larger clone lies one base away. The collaborating institutions used their own protocols to collect whole blood in K2EDTA tubes. For TCRbeta analysis, collaborators shipped samples in one of three forms: frozen whole blood, isolated PBMCs, or DNA extracted from either of those sample types. The sample comes from a study of blood T cell repertoires in COVID-19 (dated by TCRdb to between 2020 and 2021). Regarding the study in general: The collaborator samples originated in the United States, Italy and Spain and spanned the acute and convalescent phases of COVID-19. A freely available public database, intended as a resource for researchers studying the immune response to SARS-CoV-2, is where the repertoires were released. HLA class I and class II types, where available, came from metadata supplied by the sample provider rather than from assay-based typing. Sample metadata almost always included a de-identified subject ID, COVID-19 status, age in years and sex. Deeply sampled blood TCRbeta repertoires from subjects exposed to, actively infected with, or recovered from COVID-19 were included in the dataset. Samples were obtained from the ongoing ImmuneRACE study (first 160 participants) and from 1,000 to 1,500 subjects provided by 6 global collaborators. The material from the prospective study consisted of cDNA or gDNA derived from T cells, B-cell-depleted T cells, or PBMCs. Study-wide conclusions, independent of this receptor: The amount of clinical and demographic metadata varied by source and participant and was provided uncurated.

TCRbeta CDR3 regions were amplified from genomic DNA using the immunoSEQ Assay, a bias-controlled multiplex PCR. As for the original processing: Within the assay, amplification of reference gene primers was used to estimate how many nucleated cells each sample contained. To quantify the absolute abundance of each unique TCRbeta CDR3 rearrangement, sequence reads were collapsed and filtered. For each sample, productive Simpson clonality was calculated as the square root of Simpson's diversity index over productive rearrangements. TCRdb took this table from immuneACCESS and kept in-frame rearrangements with V and J called. Such tables lack part of the clones; where checked against another copy, unresolved V genes explain under half of the gap, and the rest is unexplained. V and J calls plus clone size are reproduced from that table; the DNA served to infer D and trimming. This sample gives some 80,000 clones in total; approximately 80% of them show up just once. Around 13% of the sample belongs to the ten largest clones.

V has 3 bases trimmed and J has 1 base trimmed; junction bases matching no gene number 5. The CDR3 runs 15 amino acids, cysteine and phenylalanine included. The DNA shown is the 45-base CDR3, in frame from base 1. Taken from the germline V gene (reference sequence), the CDR1 and CDR2 loops are SGHKS and YYEKEE. The chain is made from TRBV5-5 and TRBJ1-1, and TRBD1 matches 8 of the central bases. The sequenced sample was peripheral blood. The TCR sequence derives from a woman in her 40s with active or convalescent COVID-19. The encoded CDR3 is CASSWSGTGNTEAFF. The sequence in DNA is TGTGCCAGCAGCTGGAGTGGGACAGGGAACACTGAAGCTTTCTTT.